One and the same sample provided the 4 T cell receptor beta chains below, sequenced in a study of shared clonotypes between healthy human individuals. TCRdb keeps only in-frame clones here, not all; method: immunoSEQ multiplex PCR. The sample lists hundreds of thousands of clones, roughly four fifths occurring once. The specimen sequenced was PBMCs. The source of these receptors is a woman aged 40-49 years in good health. Some clones in this sample may be carry-over from other donors' samples.

The chain recombines TRBV4-2 with TRBJ2-3; D possibly corresponds to TRBD1 (5 bases). Germline V gene data show CDR1 as LGHNA and CDR2 as YNFKEQ. The CDR3 totals 16 residues. Trimming took off 0 bases at V and 6 bases at J, with 16 bases between the two ends. The CDR3 is CASSQEEGVRSDTQYF. The CDR3 DNA reads as TGTGCCAGCAGCCAAGAGGAAGGGGTGAGGTCTGATACGCAGTATTTT.

CDR3 in DNA: TGCGCCAGCAGCTTGGATGGGGGATACTCCTACGAGCAGTACTTC. It yields the protein CASSLDGGYSYEQYF. This chain links TRBV5-1 with TRBJ2-7; D may correspond to TRBD1 or TRBD2 (5 bases each). This CDR3 is built from 15 residues. The germline V gene encodes CDR1 SGHRS and CDR2 YFSETQ. V was shortened by 0 bases and J by 0 bases, with 10 bases between the two germline ends.

This chain joins TRBV7-9 and TRBJ2-1; 8 nucleotides agree with TRBD1. The germline V gene encodes CDR1 SEHNR and CDR2 FQNEAQ (reference sequence). The length of the CDR3 is 15 residues. Trimming took 5 bases from V and 5 from J; bases not matched to a gene: 8. CDR3 DNA sequence: TGTGCCAGCAGCCCAGACAGGGGCACCCACAATGAGCAGTTCTTC. Its translation: CASSPDRGTHNEQFF. The variable domain in full, completed from reference TRBV7-9 and TRBJ2-1, reads DTGVSQNPRHKITKRGQNVTFRCDPISEHNRLYWYRQTLGQGPEFLTYFQNEAQLEKSRLLSDRFSAERPKGSFSTLEIQRTEQGDSAMYLCASSPDRGTHNEQFFGPGTRLTVL.

The sample holds one count of this clone. The rearrangement joins TRBV5-5 to TRBJ2-4, with 14 bases matching TRBD2. After removal of 0 bases from V and 3 bases from J, the junction contained 5 bases not matched to a gene. Germline V gene data show CDR1 as SGHKS and CDR2 as YYEKEE (reference sequence). This CDR3 comprises 18 residues. The CDR3: CASSLGPGLAGDKNIQYF. For the CDR3, the DNA is TGTGCCAGCAGCTTGGGGCCGGGACTAGCGGGAGACAAAAACATTCAGTACTTC.